This T cell receptor beta chain was identified in a study of CD8 T cells in Susac syndrome. RNA was extracted with the RNeasy kit, and a quantity of about 0.45 to 1 ug was reverse transcribed using random hexamers. From the immunoSEQ multiplex PCR reads, TCRdb called clonotypes with MiXCR, one entry per CDR3 protein. The sample carries 150,000 to 200,000 distinct CDR3 sequences, about 90% recorded once. With V trimmed by 5 bases and J by 12 bases, 11 bases remained unmatched. There are 13 residues in the CDR3. Germline CDR1 is LNHDA and CDR2 is SQIVND (reference sequence). Sequenced: CD4+ T cells from PBMCs. This clonotype was obtained from a human donor in good health. This chain uses TRBV19 with TRBJ2-7; 9 positions agree with TRBD1. The CDR3 sequence is CASSPRDREVRYF. CDR3 DNA sequence: TGTGCCAGTAGTCCCCGGGACAGGGAGGTGCGGTACTTC.